The T cell receptor beta chain under discussion was sequenced for a study of CD8 T cells in ankylosing spondylitis. This clonotype was observed a handful of times. Its target is unknown. The junction departs from the called germline gene at one end, perhaps through a read error. Germline V gives CDR1 SQVTM, CDR2 ANQGSEA. This CDR3 has 14 residues. Researchers built TCR beta libraries using quantitative 5'-RACE with molecular barcodes. MiXCR was run by TCRdb on the 5' RACE reads, yielding one entry per CDR3 protein. The data contain fewer than 400,000 distinct CDR3 sequences, 20% to 25% of them singletons. General study results and limits: Prior literature has documented some motif variants in synovial fluid and blood from reactive arthritis. A TCR beta motif of eight highly homologous variants appeared characteristic of ankylosing spondylitis blood. Clones linked with disease were CD8+ and fairly uncommon in the peripheral blood.

The chain couples TRBV29-1 to TRBJ2-1, with a weak D call TRBD2 (6 bases). The specimen was blood, either unsorted or a sorted T cell fraction (not recorded which). This TCR came from a male donor with ankylosing spondylitis. In nucleotides, the CDR3 is TGCAGCGTTGTTTCCCTAGCGCCCTACGATGAGCAGTTCTTC. This sequence encodes CSVVSLAPYDEQFF.